These 2 T cell receptor beta chains were sequenced from one sample in a study of cytomegalovirus exposure and HLA in healthy donors. PCR used 60 Vbeta primers and 13 Jbeta primers. This table comes from immunoSEQ multiplex PCR, and its TCRdb copy is limited to in-frame clones, with some not included. Seen in this sample are over 100,000 clones; the ten most common clones hold under 2%. Sequenced: PBMCs. The receptors stem from a man between 18 and 29 years old in good health and CMV-seronegative.

This chain joins TRBV6-4 and TRBJ2-7; 10 positions match TRBD1. After removal of 8 bases from V and 6 bases from J, the junction contained 7 bases not matched to a gene. CDR3 length: 13 residues. The germline V gene encodes CDR1 MRHNA and CDR2 SNTAGT. CDR3 DNA: TGTGCCAGCGCAGCGGGACAGGGGACCGAGCAGTACTTC. Translation: CASAAGQGTEQYF.

This chain links TRBV5-6 with TRBJ2-2; 8 bases line up with TRBD2. Trimming took 1 base from V and 0 from J; bases not matched to a gene: 8. CDR3 length: 18 amino acids. Germline V gene data show CDR1 as SGHDT and CDR2 as YYEEEE. CDR3 coding DNA: TGTGCCAGCAGCTTGTTGTTTAGCGGGAAGACGAACACCGGGGAGCTGTTTTTT. Residues: CASSLLFSGKTNTGELFF.